These T cell receptor beta chains were read from a single sample in a study of Ad26.COV2.S vaccination and SARS-CoV-2 variants. Clones were sequenced by immunoSEQ multiplex PCR, and TCRdb holds only the in-frame ones, with some missing. Found here are about 240,000 clones, 70% to 90% of them singletons; the top ten hold roughly 10%. Sequences were derived from peripheral blood, sampled in a trial of Ad26.COV2.S vaccine versus placebo. The receptors originated from a person aged 18-65 years who received the Ad26.COV2.S COVID-19 vaccine or a placebo. CDR3s include the opening cysteine and the closing phenylalanine or tryptophan. D genes are given only for firm matches. Clone size is shown for a subset of rows, as once, few, many or a class of expanded clone.

TRBJ2-1 NA NA 11 TRBV28 CASRYRGGEFF TGTGCCAGCAGGTATAGAGGGGGAGAGTTCTTC
TRBJ2-7 TRBD1 NA 14 TRBV7-8 CASTLSGTGNEQYF TGTGCCAGCACCCTCTCCGGGACAGGGAACGAGCAGTACTTC
TRBJ2-7 TRBD2 few 15 TRBV18 CASSRLAGGADEQYF TGTGCCAGCTCACGACTAGCGGGAGGCGCAGACGAGCAGTACTTC
TRBJ1-1 NA NA 9 TRBV29-1 CSVTGEAFF TGCAGCGTTACAGGTGAAGCTTTCTTT
TRBJ2-5 TRBD2 NA 16 TRBV19 CASSILAGAPGETQYF TGTGCCAGTAGTATCCTAGCGGGGGCGCCCGGAGAGACCCAGTACTTC
TRBJ1-2 TRBD1 NA 15 TRBV27 CASSGQGVGNYGYTF TGTGCCAGCAGTGGCCAGGGGGTGGGAAACTATGGCTACACCTTC
TRBJ2-2 NA NA 14 TRBV9 CASSVQANTGELFF TGTGCCAGCAGCGTGCAAGCGAACACCGGGGAGCTGTTTTTT
TRBJ2-5 NA once 14 TRBV7-2 CASSPSSGVETQYF TGTGCCAGCAGCCCTAGTTCCGGCGTAGAGACCCAGTACTTC
TRBJ2-1 NA NA 15 TRBV7-3 CASSSGPSERKDQFF TGTGCCAGCAGCTCTGGGCCTAGCGAGAGGAAGGATCAGTTCTTC
TRBJ2-2 NA NA 14 TRBV3-1/TRBV3-2 CASRRQGATGELFF TGTGCCAGCAGGAGGCAGGGAGCCACCGGGGAGCTGTTTTTT
TRBJ1-2 TRBD1 NA 17 TRBV5-6 CASSLRPDRGSNYGYTF TGTGCCAGCAGCTTGAGGCCGGACAGGGGGTCTAACTATGGCTACACCTTC
TRBJ2-5 NA NA 13 TRBV6-7 CASSPTWGETQYF TGTGCCAGCAGTCCGACATGGGGTGAGACCCAGTACTTC
TRBJ2-1 TRBD2 NA 15 TRBV6-2/TRBV6-3 CASSRLAGGWNEQFF TGTGCCAGCAGCCGACTAGCGGGAGGGTGGAATGAGCAGTTCTTC
TRBJ1-2 TRBD1 NA 15 TRBV29-1 CSVGPGTAVNYGYTF TGCAGCGTTGGACCCGGGACAGCAGTTAACTATGGCTACACCTTC
TRBJ2-7 NA NA 15 TRBV11-2 CASSLGDWGAYEQYF TGTGCCAGCAGCTTAGGGGACTGGGGGGCCTACGAGCAGTACTTC
TRBJ1-1 NA NA 14 TRBV9 CASSVLDTNTEAFF TGTGCCAGCAGCGTACTGGATACGAACACTGAAGCTTTCTTT
TRBJ2-1 NA NA 16 TRBV7-3 CASSLLPQNSYNEQFF TGTGCCAGCAGCTTACTCCCACAAAACTCCTACAATGAGCAGTTCTTC
TRBJ2-3 TRBD1 NA 17 TRBV6-2/TRBV6-3 CASSSSGTEIMSDTQYF TGTGCCAGCAGTTCCTCCGGGACAGAGATTATGTCAGATACGCAGTATTTT
TRBJ1-1 TRBD1 NA 13 TRBV19 CASSSSGTVEAFF TGTGCCAGTAGTTCATCCGGGACAGTTGAAGCTTTCTTT
TRBJ2-1 TRBD1 NA 16 TRBV18 CASSPLQGASYNEQFF TGTGCCAGCTCACCCCTACAGGGGGCATCCTACAATGAGCAGTTCTTC
TRBJ1-1 TRBD1 NA 15 TRBV24-1 CATSSTGGGITEAFF TGTGCCACCAGCTCGACAGGGGGCGGAATCACTGAAGCTTTCTTT
TRBJ2-7 TRBD1 NA 14 TRBV18 CASSPRTGYDEQYF TGTGCCAGCTCACCCCGGACAGGGTATGACGAGCAGTACTTC
TRBJ2-5 TRBD2 NA 18 TRBV11-2 CASSLARVPVGGRGTQYF TGTGCCAGCAGCTTAGCGAGAGTCCCAGTCGGCGGGAGGGGGACCCAGTACTTC
TRBJ2-3 TRBD1 NA 13 TRBV10-1 CASRDRVSDTQYF TGCGCCAGCCGGGACAGGGTTTCAGATACGCAGTATTTT
TRBJ1-6 NA NA 11 TRBV20-1 CSATANSPLHF TGCAGTGCTACCGCTAATTCACCCCTCCACTTT
TRBJ1-2 NA NA 13 TRBV7-2 CASSVSGGGGYTF TGTGCCAGCAGCGTTTCCGGGGGGGGAGGCTACACCTTC
TRBJ2-7 NA NA 13 TRBV27 CASSRGRHYEQYF TGTGCCAGCAGTCGGGGGAGGCACTACGAGCAGTACTTC
TRBJ2-7 TRBD2 NA 21 TRBV6-4 CASSDPRGGSRASGGDYEQYF TGTGCCAGCAGTGACCCACGAGGCGGGAGTCGAGCTAGCGGGGGTGACTACGAGCAGTACTTC
TRBJ2-3 NA NA 14 TRBV9 CASTQDLSTDTQYF TGTGCCAGCACCCAGGACTTGAGCACAGATACGCAGTATTTT
TRBJ2-5 NA NA 15 TRBV5-1 CASSRGLGQDETQYF TGCGCCAGCAGCCGCGGCTTGGGACAAGACGAGACCCAGTACTTC
TRBJ1-1 NA few 15 TRBV5-4 CASSPPNGMNTEAFF TGTGCCAGCAGCCCCCCGAACGGCATGAACACTGAAGCTTTCTTT
TRBJ1-2 NA few 13 TRBV12-3/TRBV12-4 CASSQSVRVGYTF TGTGCCAGCAGTCAGTCCGTCAGGGTTGGCTACACCTTC
TRBJ1-4 TRBD1 once 16 TRBV27 CASSLYSGQANEKLFF TGTGCCAGTAGTTTATATTCGGGACAGGCGAATGAAAAACTGTTTTTT
TRBJ1-1 NA NA 14 TRBV3-1/TRBV3-2 CASSPSLRGAEAFF TGTGCCAGCAGCCCATCCCTCCGGGGCGCTGAAGCTTTCTTT
TRBJ2-7 NA once 11 TRBV6-2/TRBV6-3 CASSPRGEQYF TGTGCCAGCAGCCCCCGGGGCGAGCAGTACTTC
TRBJ2-6 NA NA 15 TRBV28 CASRKQGPGANVLTF TGTGCCAGCCGAAAACAGGGTCCTGGGGCCAACGTCCTGACTTTC
TRBJ2-5 NA NA 11 TRBV18 CASSSQETQYF TGTGCCAGCTCCAGCCAAGAGACCCAGTACTTC
TRBJ2-4 TRBD1 once 19 TRBV9 CASSVGLPDRGRGKNIQYF TGTGCCAGCAGCGTAGGCCTCCCCGACAGGGGGCGAGGCAAAAACATTCAGTACTTC
TRBJ1-2 NA NA 15 TRBV28 CASSFRIDGIYGYTF TGTGCCAGCAGTTTTAGGATTGACGGCATCTATGGCTACACCTTC
TRBJ1-1 NA few 15 TRBV2 CASSERIVTNTEAFF TGTGCCAGCAGTGAAAGGATTGTTACCAACACTGAAGCTTTCTTT
TRBJ1-5 NA NA 14 TRBV7-9 CASSLVGGPQPQHF TGTGCCAGCAGCTTAGTGGGGGGACCTCAGCCCCAGCATTTT
TRBJ2-7 NA once 12 TRBV13 CASSSASDSPDF TGTGCCAGCAGCTCCGCATCGGACTCGCCGGACTTC
TRBJ2-7 NA NA 15 TRBV6-6 CASTKGPPLGYEQYF TGTGCCAGCACCAAGGGGCCTCCCCTAGGCTACGAGCAGTACTTC
TRBJ1-3 TRBD1 NA 16 TRBV5-1 CASSLAGTGVGNTIYF TGCGCCAGCAGCTTGGCCGGGACAGGGGTCGGAAACACCATATATTTT
TRBJ2-1 NA NA 12 TRBV28 CASSLQYNEQFF TGTGCCAGCAGTTTACAGTACAATGAGCAGTTCTTC